In this sample, the clone carrying this T cell receptor beta chain turned up many times. Among the participants, healthy controls were blood bank volunteers in Maryland, USA. The unsorted libraries were generated from a total of 2 million PBMCs, which had been stored in RNAlater at -80 C. This record belongs to a study of neurological immune-mediated disorders. By 5'RACE with 10-nucleotide random UMIs, the cDNA was made. A single record per CDR3 protein comes from TCRdb applying MiXCR to the 5' RACE reads. The sample carries fewer than 35,000 distinct CDR3 sequences, approximately 4.2% recorded once. V gave up 6 bases and J gave up 2 bases; unmatched junction bases: 7. The CDR3 runs to 15 residues.

This chain uses TRBV12-3 or TRBV12-4 with TRBJ1-5, with 7 positions matching TRBD1. The source is a man aged 18-30 years in good health. The sequencing sample was made of PBMCs. Here the CDR3 DNA reads TGTGCCAGCAGCCGAGGACAGGACCGCAATCAGCCCCAGCATTTT. It codes for CASSRGQDRNQPQHF.